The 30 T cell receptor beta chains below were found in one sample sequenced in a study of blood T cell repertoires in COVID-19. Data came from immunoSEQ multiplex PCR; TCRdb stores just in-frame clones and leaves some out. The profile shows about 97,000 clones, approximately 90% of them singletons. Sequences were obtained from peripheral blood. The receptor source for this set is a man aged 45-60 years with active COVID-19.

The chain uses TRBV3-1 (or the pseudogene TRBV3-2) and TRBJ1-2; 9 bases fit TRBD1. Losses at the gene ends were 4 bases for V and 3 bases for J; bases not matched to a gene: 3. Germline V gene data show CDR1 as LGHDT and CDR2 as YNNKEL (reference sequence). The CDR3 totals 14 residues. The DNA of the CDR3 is TGTGCCAGCAGCCTTCGACAGGGGGACTATGGCTACACCTTC. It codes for CASSLRQGDYGYTF.

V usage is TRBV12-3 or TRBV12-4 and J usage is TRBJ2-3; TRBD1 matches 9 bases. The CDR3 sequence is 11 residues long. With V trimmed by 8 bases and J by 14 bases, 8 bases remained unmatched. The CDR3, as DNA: TGTGCCAGCGGGACCGGGACAGGGACGTATTTT. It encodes CASGTGTGTYF.

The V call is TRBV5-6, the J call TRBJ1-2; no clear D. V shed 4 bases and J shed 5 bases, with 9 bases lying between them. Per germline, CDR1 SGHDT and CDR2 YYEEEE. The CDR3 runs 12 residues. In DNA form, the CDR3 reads TGTGCCAGCAGCAAAACGGGGTATGGCTACACCTTC. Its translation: CASSKTGYGYTF.

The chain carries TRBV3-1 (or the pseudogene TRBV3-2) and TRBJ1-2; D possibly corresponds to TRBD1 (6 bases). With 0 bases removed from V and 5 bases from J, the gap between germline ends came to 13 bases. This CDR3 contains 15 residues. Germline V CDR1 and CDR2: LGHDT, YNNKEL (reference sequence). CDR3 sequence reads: CASSQERLRGYGYTF. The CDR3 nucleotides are TGTGCCAGCAGCCAAGAAAGGTTAAGGGGGTATGGCTACACCTTC.

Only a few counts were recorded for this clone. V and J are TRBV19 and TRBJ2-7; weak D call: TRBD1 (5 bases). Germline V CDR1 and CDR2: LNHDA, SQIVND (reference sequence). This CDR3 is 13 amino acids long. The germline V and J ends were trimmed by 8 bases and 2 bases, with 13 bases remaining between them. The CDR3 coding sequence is TGTGCCAGTTCGACAGTCAGCCCCTACGAGCAGTACTTC. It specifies CASSTVSPYEQYF.

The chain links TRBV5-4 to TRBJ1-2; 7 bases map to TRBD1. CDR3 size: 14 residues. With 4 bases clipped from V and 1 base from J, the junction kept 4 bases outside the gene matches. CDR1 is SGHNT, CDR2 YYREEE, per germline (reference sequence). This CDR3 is CASSQRDSNYGYTF. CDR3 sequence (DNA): TGTGCCAGCAGCCAAAGGGACAGTAACTATGGCTACACCTTC.

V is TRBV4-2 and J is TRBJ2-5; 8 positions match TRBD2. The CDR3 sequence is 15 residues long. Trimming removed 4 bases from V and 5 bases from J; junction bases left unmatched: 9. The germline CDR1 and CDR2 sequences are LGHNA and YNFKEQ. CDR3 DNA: TGTGCCAGCAGCCCGCGCACTAGCGGAGGGGAGACCCAGTACTTC. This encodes CASSPRTSGGETQYF.

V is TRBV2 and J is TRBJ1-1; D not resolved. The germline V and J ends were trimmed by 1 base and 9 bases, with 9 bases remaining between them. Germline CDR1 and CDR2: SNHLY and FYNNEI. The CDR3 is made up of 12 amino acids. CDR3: CASSEDRGKAFF. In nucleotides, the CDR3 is TGTGCCAGCAGTGAAGACCGGGGTAAAGCTTTCTTT.

The CDR3 here is CATSDCRTGSSYNSPLHF. CDR3 nucleotides: TGTGCCACCAGTGACTGCCGGACAGGGAGCTCCTATAATTCACCCCTCCACTTT. The V gene is TRBV24-1, the J gene TRBJ1-6; 8 bases line up with TRBD1. Germline V gene lookup returns CDR1 KGHDR and CDR2 SFDVKD. The V and J ends lost 4 bases and 0 bases, in that order; junction bases with no gene match: 7. The CDR3 consists of 18 residues.

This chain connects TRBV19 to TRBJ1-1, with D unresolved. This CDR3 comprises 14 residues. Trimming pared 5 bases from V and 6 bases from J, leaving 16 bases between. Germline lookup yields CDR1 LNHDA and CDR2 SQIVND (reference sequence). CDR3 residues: CASSLLARGAEAFF. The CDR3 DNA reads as TGTGCCAGTAGTCTACTGGCCAGAGGCGCTGAAGCTTTCTTT.

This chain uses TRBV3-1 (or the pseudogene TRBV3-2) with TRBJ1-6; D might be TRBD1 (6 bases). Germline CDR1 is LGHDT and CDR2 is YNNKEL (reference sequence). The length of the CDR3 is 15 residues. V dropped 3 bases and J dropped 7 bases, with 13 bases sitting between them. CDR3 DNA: TGTGCCAGCAGCCATCGGGACAATGGAAATTCACCCCTCCACTTT. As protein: CASSHRDNGNSPLHF.

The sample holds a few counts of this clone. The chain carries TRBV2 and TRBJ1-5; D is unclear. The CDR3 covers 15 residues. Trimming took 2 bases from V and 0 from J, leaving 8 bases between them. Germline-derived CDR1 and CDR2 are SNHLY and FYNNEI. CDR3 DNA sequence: TGTGCCAGCAGTGAACCGGGGATTAGCAATCAGCCCCAGCATTTT. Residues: CASSEPGISNQPQHF. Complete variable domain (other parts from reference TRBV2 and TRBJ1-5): EPEVTQTPSHQVTQMGQEVILRCVPISNHLYFYWYRQILGQKVEFLVSFYNNEISEKSEIFDDQFSVERPDGSNFTLKIRSTKLEDSAMYFCASSEPGISNQPQHFGDGTRLSIL.

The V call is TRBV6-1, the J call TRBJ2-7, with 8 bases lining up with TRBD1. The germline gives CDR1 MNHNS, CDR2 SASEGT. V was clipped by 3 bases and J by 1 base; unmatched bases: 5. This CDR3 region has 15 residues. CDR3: CASSEAGGPSYEQYF. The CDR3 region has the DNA TGTGCCAGCAGTGAGGCAGGGGGCCCGTCCTACGAGCAGTACTTC.

CDR3 in amino acids: CASSARRAGGTDTQYF. The CDR3 region has the DNA TGTGCCAGCAGCGCCAGGAGGGCGGGGGGCACAGATACGCAGTATTTT. The genes are TRBV27 and TRBJ2-3, with 7 bases fitting TRBD2. The CDR3 has 16 residues. Germline CDR1 MNHEY, CDR2 SMNVEV (reference sequence). With V trimmed by 6 bases and J by 1 base, 10 bases remained unmatched.

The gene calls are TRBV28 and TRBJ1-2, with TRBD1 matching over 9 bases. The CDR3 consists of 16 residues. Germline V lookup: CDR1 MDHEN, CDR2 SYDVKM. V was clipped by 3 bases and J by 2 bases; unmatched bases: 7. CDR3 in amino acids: CASSFDTGGPNYGYTF. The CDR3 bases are TGTGCCAGCAGTTTTGACACAGGGGGCCCCAACTATGGCTACACCTTC.

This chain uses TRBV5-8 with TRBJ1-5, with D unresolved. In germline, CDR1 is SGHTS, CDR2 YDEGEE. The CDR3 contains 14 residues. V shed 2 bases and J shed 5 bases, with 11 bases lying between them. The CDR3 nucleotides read TGTGCCAGCAGCTTTTTAGGGAGTGATCAGCCCCAGCATTTT. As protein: CASSFLGSDQPQHF.

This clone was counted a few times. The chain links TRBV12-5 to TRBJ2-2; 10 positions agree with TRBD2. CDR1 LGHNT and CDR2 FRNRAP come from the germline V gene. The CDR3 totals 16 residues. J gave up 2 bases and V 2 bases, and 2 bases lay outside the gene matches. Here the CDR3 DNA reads TGTGCTAGTGGTTTGCTAGCGGGGGACAACACCGGGGAGCTGTTTTTT. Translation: CASGLLAGDNTGELFF.

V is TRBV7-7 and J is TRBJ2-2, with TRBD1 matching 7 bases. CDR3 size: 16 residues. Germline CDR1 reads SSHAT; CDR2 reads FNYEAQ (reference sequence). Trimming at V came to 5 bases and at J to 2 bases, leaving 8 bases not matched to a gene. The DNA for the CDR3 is TGTGCCAGCAGCCCCCGGACAGGAGAAAACACCGGGGAGCTGTTTTTT. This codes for CASSPRTGENTGELFF.

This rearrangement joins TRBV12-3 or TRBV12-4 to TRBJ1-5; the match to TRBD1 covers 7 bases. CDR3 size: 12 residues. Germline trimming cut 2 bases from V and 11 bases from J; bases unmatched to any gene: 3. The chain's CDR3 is CASSLQGTAQHF. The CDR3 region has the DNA TGTGCCAGCAGTTTACAGGGGACAGCCCAGCATTTT.

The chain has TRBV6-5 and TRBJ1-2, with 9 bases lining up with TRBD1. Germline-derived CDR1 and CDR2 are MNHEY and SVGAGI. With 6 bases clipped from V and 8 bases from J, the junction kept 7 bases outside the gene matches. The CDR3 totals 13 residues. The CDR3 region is CASRGQGMDGYTF. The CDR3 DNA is TGTGCCAGCAGAGGACAGGGGATGGACGGCTACACCTTC.

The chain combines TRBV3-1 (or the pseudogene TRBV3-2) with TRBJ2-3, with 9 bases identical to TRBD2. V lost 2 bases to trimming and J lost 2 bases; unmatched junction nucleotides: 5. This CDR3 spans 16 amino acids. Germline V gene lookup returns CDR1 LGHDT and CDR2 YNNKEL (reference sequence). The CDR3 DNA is TGTGCCAGCAGCCAACGCGGGGGGGCAAACACAGATACGCAGTATTTT. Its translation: CASSQRGGANTDTQYF.

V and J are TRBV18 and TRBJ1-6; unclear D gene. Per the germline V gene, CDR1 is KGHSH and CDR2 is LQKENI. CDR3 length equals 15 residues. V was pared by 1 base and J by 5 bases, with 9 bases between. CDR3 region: CASSPQQRDNSPLHF. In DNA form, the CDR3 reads TGTGCCAGCTCACCACAACAGAGAGATAATTCACCCCTCCACTTT.

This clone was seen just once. CDR3 protein: CASSDRTRQTYGYTF. CDR3 bases: TGTGCCAGCAGCGACCGAACTCGACAGACCTATGGCTACACCTTC. The genes are TRBV7-2 and TRBJ1-2, with D maybe TRBD1 (5 bases). The V end was cut by 5 bases, the J end by 4 bases, with 17 bases between. The CDR3 loop spans 15 amino acids. Germline-derived CDR1 and CDR2 are SGHTA and FQGNSA. The full variable domain, its missing parts supplied by reference TRBV7-2 and TRBJ1-2, is GAGVSQSPSNKVTEKGKDVELRCDPISGHTALYWYRQSLGQGLEFLIYFQGNSAPDKSGLPSDRFSAERTGGSVSTLTIQRTQQEDSAVYLCASSDRTRQTYGYTFGSGTRLTVV.

In nucleotides, the CDR3 is TGCGCCAGCAGCTTAGGACAGGGGGCTAATGAAAAACTGTTTTTT. Its protein is CASSLGQGANEKLFF. The chain has TRBV5-1 and TRBJ1-4, with TRBD1 identical over 10 bases. This CDR3 region has 15 residues. J lost 3 bases, V lost 2 bases, and 1 base had no gene match. Germline V CDR1 and CDR2: SGHRS, YFSETQ.

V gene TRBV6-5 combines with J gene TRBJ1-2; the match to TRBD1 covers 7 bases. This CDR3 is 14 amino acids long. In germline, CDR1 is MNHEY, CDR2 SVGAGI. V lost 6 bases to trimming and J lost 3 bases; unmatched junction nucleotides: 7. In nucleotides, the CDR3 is TGTGCCAGCAGGAAGGCCGGGACAGACTATGGCTACACCTTC. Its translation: CASRKAGTDYGYTF.

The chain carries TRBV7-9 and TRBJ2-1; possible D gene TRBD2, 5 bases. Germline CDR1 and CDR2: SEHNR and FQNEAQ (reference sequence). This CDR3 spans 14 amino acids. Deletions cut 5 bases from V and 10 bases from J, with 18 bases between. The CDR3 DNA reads TGTGCCAGCAGCATAATGGCTAGCCTCGGGGAGCAGTTCTTC. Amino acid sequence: CASSIMASLGEQFF.

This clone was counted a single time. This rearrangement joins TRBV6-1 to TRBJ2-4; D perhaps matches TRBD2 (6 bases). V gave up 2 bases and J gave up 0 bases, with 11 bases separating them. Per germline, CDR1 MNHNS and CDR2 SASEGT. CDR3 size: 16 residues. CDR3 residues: CASSERDFVAKNIQYF. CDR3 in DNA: TGTGCCAGCAGTGAACGGGACTTTGTAGCCAAAAACATTCAGTACTTC.

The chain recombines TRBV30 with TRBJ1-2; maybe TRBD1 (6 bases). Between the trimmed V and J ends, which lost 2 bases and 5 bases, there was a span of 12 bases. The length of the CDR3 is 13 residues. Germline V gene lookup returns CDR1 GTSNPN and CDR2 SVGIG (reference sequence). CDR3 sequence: CAWSQQGKYGYTF. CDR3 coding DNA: TGTGCCTGGAGTCAACAGGGAAAATATGGCTACACCTTC.

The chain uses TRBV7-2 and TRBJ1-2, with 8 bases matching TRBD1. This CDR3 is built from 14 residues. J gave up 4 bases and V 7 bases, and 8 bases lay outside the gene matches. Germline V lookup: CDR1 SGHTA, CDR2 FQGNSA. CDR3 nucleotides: TGTGCCAGCAAACCCGGGACAGGACCCTATGGCTACACCTTC. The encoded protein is CASKPGTGPYGYTF. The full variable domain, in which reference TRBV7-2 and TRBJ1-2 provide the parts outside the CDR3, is GAGVSQSPSNKVTEKGKDVELRCDPISGHTALYWYRQSLGQGLEFLIYFQGNSAPDKSGLPSDRFSAERTGGSVSTLTIQRTQQEDSAVYLCASKPGTGPYGYTFGSGTRLTVV.

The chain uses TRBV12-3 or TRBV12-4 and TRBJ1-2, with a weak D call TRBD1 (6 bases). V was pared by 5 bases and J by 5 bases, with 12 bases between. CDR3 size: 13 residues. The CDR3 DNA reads TGTGCCAGCAGTGAAGGACAGCGTTATGGCTACACCTTC. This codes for CASSEGQRYGYTF.